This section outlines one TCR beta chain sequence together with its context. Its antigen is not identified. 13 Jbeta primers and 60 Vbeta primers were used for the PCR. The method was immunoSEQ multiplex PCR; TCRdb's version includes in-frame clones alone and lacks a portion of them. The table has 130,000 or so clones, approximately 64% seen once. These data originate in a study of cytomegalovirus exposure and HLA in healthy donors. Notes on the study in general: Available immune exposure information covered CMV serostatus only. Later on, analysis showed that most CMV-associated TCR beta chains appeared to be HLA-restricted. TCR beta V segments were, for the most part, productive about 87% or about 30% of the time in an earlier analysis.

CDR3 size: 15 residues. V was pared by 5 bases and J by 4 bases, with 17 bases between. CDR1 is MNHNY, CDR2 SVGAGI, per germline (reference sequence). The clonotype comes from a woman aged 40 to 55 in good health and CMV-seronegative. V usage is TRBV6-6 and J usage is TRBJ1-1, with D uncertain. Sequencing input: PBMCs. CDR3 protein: CASSDQTTAGTEAFF. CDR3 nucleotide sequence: TGTGCCAGCAGTGACCAAACAACGGCGGGCACTGAAGCTTTCTTT.